The 18 T cell receptor beta chains below all came from one sample that was sequenced in a study of OX40 agonist ivuxolimab in advanced cancers. This table comes from immunoSEQ multiplex PCR, and its TCRdb copy is limited to in-frame clones, with some not included. The data hold under 65,000 clones, with 84% observed a single time. The source material was CD4+ or CD8+ T cells sorted from blood, sampled in a trial of the OX40 agonist ivuxolimab. These receptors were taken from an adult with an advanced solid tumor such as melanoma, head and neck, liver or kidney cancer.

The gene calls are TRBV10-1 and TRBJ1-1, with a possible D match to TRBD1 (5 bases). The V end was cut by 7 bases, the J end by 1 base, with 10 bases between. The germline CDR1 and CDR2 sequences are WNHNN and SYGVQD (reference sequence). The length of the CDR3 is 13 residues. The CDR3 loop reads CASTGDGNTEAFF. DNA for the CDR3: TGCGCCAGCACTGGGGACGGGAACACTGAAGCTTTCTTT.

The CDR3 loop reads CASSILAGGRAKNIQYF. In DNA form, the CDR3 reads TGTGCCAGTAGTATACTTGCGGGGGGGAGGGCCAAAAACATTCAGTACTTC. The gene calls are TRBV19 and TRBJ2-4; 9 bases fit TRBD2. Germline values: CDR1 LNHDA, CDR2 SQIVND (reference sequence). With V trimmed by 2 bases and J by 1 base, 6 bases remained unmatched. The CDR3 is 17 residues long.

This chain links TRBV9 with TRBJ2-7, with 10 bases that match TRBD2. V lost 1 base, J lost 0 bases, and 1 base stayed unmatched. The CDR3 is made up of 15 amino acids. Germline loops: CDR1 SGDLS, CDR2 YYNGEE. For the CDR3, the DNA is TGTGCCAGCAGCGTAAGCGGGGGGGCCTCCTACGAGCAGTACTTC. It translates to CASSVSGGASYEQYF.

J is TRBJ1-5 and V is TRBV6-5, with D unclear. Per germline, CDR1 MNHEY and CDR2 SVGAGI. Trimming removed 6 bases from V and 0 bases from J, with 12 bases in between. The CDR3 runs to 15 residues. CDR3 protein: CASSPGGVSNQPQHF. For the CDR3, the DNA is TGTGCCAGCAGCCCCGGAGGAGTTAGCAATCAGCCCCAGCATTTT.

The gene calls are TRBV19 and TRBJ2-1; TRBD2 is a possible D gene (7 bases). Looked up from germline, CDR1 is LNHDA and CDR2 is SQIVND (reference sequence). Trimming left V 3 bases short and J 2 bases short, with 11 bases between. This CDR3 region has 15 residues. The CDR3 reads CASSIGGATYNEQFF. The CDR3 DNA reads as TGTGCCAGTAGTATTGGGGGGGCCACCTACAATGAGCAGTTCTTC.

V gene TRBV9 combines with J gene TRBJ1-2; D not certain. V gave up 4 bases and J gave up 4 bases, with 14 bases separating them. The V gene's germline CDR1 is SGDLS and CDR2 YYNGEE. This CDR3 has 14 residues. CDR3 in DNA: TGTGCCAGCAGCACTACCCAGACGAGCTATGGCTACACCTTC. Translation gives CASSTTQTSYGYTF.

The V gene is TRBV5-4, the J gene TRBJ1-5; unclear D gene. Germline V gene lookup returns CDR1 SGHNT and CDR2 YYREEE (reference sequence). This CDR3 has 16 amino acids. V lost 3 bases to trimming and J lost 7 bases, with 20 bases between them. CDR3 bases: TGTGCCAGCAGCTCCGGACCGACCACTTCGGGACAGCCCCAGCATTTT. Protein: CASSSGPTTSGQPQHF.

This chain connects TRBV2 to TRBJ2-4; 9 nucleotides align to TRBD1. This CDR3 has 17 residues. In germline, CDR1 is SNHLY, CDR2 FYNNEI. The trim removed 6 bases at V and 0 bases at J, leaving 9 bases unmatched. In nucleotides, the CDR3 is TGTGCCAGCAGCGCAGGGGGGACAGGGATAGCCAAAAACATTCAGTACTTC. This sequence encodes CASSAGGTGIAKNIQYF.

By sample share, this clone is medium-sized. Other DNA sequences in the sample encode the same CDR3. V and J are TRBV19 and TRBJ2-4; weak D call: TRBD1 (6 bases). CDR1 and CDR2 from the germline V gene are LNHDA and SQIVND (reference sequence). The CDR3 is made up of 15 amino acids. Trimming cost V 3 bases and J 1 base, with 10 bases left between them. The CDR3 loop reads CASSIQGTAKNIQYF. The CDR3 coding sequence is TGTGCCAGTAGTATTCAGGGGACGGCCAAAAACATTCAGTACTTC.

CDR3 sequence: CASLRPLSGTEQFF. As DNA, the CDR3 is TGTGCCAGCCTGCGGCCCTTAAGCGGGACTGAGCAGTTCTTC. The rearrangement uses TRBV28 and TRBJ2-1; 7 bases fit TRBD2. The germline gives CDR1 MDHEN, CDR2 SYDVKM. Trimming cost V 8 bases and J 9 bases; bases outside gene matches: 13. The CDR3 consists of 14 residues.

This chain links TRBV27 with TRBJ1-2; D is unresolved. V was pared by 2 bases and J by 4 bases, with 14 bases between. From germline, CDR1 is MNHEY and CDR2 SMNVEV (reference sequence). There are 15 residues in the CDR3. The CDR3 sequence is CASSLRSAGIYGYTF. CDR3 DNA sequence: TGTGCCAGCAGTTTAAGGTCGGCAGGAATCTATGGCTACACCTTC.

The genes are TRBV28 and TRBJ1-1, with 7 bases identical to TRBD1. After removal of 5 bases from V and 0 bases from J, the junction contained 3 bases not matched to a gene. Germline V gene data show CDR1 as MDHEN and CDR2 as SYDVKM. CDR3 length equals 14 residues. CDR3 nucleotide sequence: TGTGCCAGCAGTCGGACAGGCCTGAACACTGAAGCTTTCTTT. This codes for CASSRTGLNTEAFF.

V and J are TRBV6-5 and TRBJ2-7; 11 bases align to TRBD2. The germline V gene has CDR1 MNHEY and CDR2 SVGAGI. J lost 4 bases, V lost 8 bases, and 10 bases had no gene match. This CDR3 has 15 amino acids. The CDR3 coding sequence is TGTGCCAGCGGATTAGCGGGAGGGCCGGGGTACGAGCAGTACTTC. Amino acid sequence: CASGLAGGPGYEQYF.

Remarks on this clone: This sample also contains other DNA sequences that code for the same CDR3. V gene TRBV18 combines with J gene TRBJ1-5, with TRBD1 as a possible D gene (5 bases). In germline, CDR1 is KGHSH, CDR2 LQKENI. The CDR3 loop spans 13 amino acids. Deletions cut 5 bases from V and 3 bases from J, with 8 bases between. The chain's CDR3 is CASSTGPNQPQHF. CDR3 nucleotides: TGTGCCAGCTCAACAGGCCCCAATCAGCCCCAGCATTTT.

The rearrangement joins TRBV6-6 to TRBJ1-3, with D hard to call. Germline lookup yields CDR1 MNHNY and CDR2 SVGAGI (reference sequence). Trimming left V 11 bases short and J 0 bases short, with 8 bases between. The CDR3 has 12 amino acids. The CDR3 here is CAASGSGNTIYF. The CDR3 DNA follows: TGTGCCGCCTCCGGCTCTGGAAACACCATATATTTT.

V is TRBV5-6 and J is TRBJ2-3; the D is unclear. V lost 3 bases and J lost 7, with 18 bases in between. CDR3 length equals 15 residues. CDR1 is SGHDT and CDR2 is YYEEEE in the germline V gene. CDR3 in DNA: TGTGCCAGCAGCTCCAAGCCGACCCCGACGCATACGCAGTATTTT. Translating it yields CASSSKPTPTHTQYF. Variable domain in full (rest from reference TRBV5-6 and TRBJ2-3): DAGVTQSPTHLIKTRGQQVTLRCSPKSGHDTVSWYQQALGQGPQFIFQYYEEEERQRGNFPDRFSGHQFPNYSSELNVNALLLGDSALYLCASSSKPTPTHTQYFGPGTRLTVL.

The chain combines TRBV29-1 with TRBJ1-2; TRBD1 agrees at 7 bases. Germline V gives CDR1 SQVTM, CDR2 ANQGSEA. V shed 7 bases, J shed 5 bases, and the junction held 7 bases outside the gene matches. The CDR3 extends over 12 amino acids. CDR3 amino acids: CSGLQGLYGYTF. Written as DNA, the CDR3 is TGCAGCGGTTTACAGGGGTTATATGGCTACACCTTC.

The sample holds a few counts of this clone. The V gene is TRBV19, the J gene TRBJ1-5; D possibly corresponds to TRBD1 (6 bases). The germline V gene has CDR1 LNHDA and CDR2 SQIVND (reference sequence). The germline V and J ends were trimmed by 0 bases and 6 bases, with 9 bases remaining between them. The CDR3 is 14 amino acids. The CDR3 loop is CASSIDGGGQPQHF. The CDR3 coding sequence is TGTGCCAGTAGTATAGACGGGGGCGGTCAGCCCCAGCATTTT.